This TCR beta chain was observed in a study of cytomegalovirus exposure and HLA in healthy donors. General study results and limits: Across donors, presence/absence analyses took sequencing depth to be roughly uniform.

On this clone: The antigen remains undetermined.

Researchers ran the PCR with 60 Vbeta and 13 Jbeta primers. The table came from immunoSEQ multiplex PCR; TCRdb's copy has only in-frame clones and leaves some out. This table holds 150,000 to 200,000 clones, under 75% found once. Germline V lookup: CDR1 LGHNA, CDR2 YSLEER. V dropped 1 base and J dropped 1 base, with 9 bases sitting between them. The CDR3 extends over 15 amino acids. Sequenced: PBMCs. The source of this sequence is a man between 35 and 55 years old in good health and CMV-seropositive. The rearrangement joins TRBV4-3 to TRBJ2-3; D not resolved. CDR3 protein: CASSQVARGTDTQYF. The CDR3 DNA reads as TGCGCCAGCAGCCAAGTTGCACGCGGCACAGATACGCAGTATTTT.